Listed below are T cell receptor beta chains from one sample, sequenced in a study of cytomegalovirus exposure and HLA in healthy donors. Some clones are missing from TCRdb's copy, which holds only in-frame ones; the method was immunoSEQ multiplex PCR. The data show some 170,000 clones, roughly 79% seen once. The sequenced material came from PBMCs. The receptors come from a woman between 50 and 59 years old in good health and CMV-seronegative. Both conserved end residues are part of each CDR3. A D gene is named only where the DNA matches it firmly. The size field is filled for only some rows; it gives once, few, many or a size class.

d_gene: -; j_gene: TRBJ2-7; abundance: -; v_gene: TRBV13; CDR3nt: TGTGCCAGCAGCTTAGAGGGGCAGGAGTCATACGAGCAGTACTTC; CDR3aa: CASSLEGQESYEQYF
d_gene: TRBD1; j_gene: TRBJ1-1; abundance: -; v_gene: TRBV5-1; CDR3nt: TGCGCCAGCAGCCCGGGACAGGGAGTAACTGAAGCTTTCTTT; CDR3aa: CASSPGQGVTEAFF
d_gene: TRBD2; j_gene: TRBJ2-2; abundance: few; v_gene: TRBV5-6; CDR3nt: TGTGCCAGCAGCTTCATAGCGGGGGGCACCGGGGAGCTGTTTTTT; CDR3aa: CASSFIAGGTGELFF
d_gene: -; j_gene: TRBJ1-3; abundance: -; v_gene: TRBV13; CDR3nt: TGTGCCAGCAGCTCCCGACAGGATGGAAACACCATATATTTT; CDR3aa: CASSSRQDGNTIYF
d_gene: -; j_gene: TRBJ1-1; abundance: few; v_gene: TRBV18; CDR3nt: TGTGCCAGCTCACCAGACAGGAGAAACACTGAAGCTTTCTTT; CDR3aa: CASSPDRRNTEAFF
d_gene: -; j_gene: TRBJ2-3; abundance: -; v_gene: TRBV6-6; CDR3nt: TGTGCCAGCAGTCGACTCGGGTCTAGCACAGATACGCAGTATTTT; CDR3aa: CASSRLGSSTDTQYF
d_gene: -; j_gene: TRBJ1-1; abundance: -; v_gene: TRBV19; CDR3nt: TGTGCCAGTAGTAACAGGGACGGGACTGAAGCTTTCTTT; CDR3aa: CASSNRDGTEAFF
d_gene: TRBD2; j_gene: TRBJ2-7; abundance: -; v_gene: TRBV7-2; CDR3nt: TGTGCCAGCAGCCTAGTGGGACTAAAATCCTACGAGCAGTACTTC; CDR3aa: CASSLVGLKSYEQYF
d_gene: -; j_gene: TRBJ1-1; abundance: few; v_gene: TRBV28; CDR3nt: TGTGCCAGCAGCCTCGAGAGGGGGTTCACTGAAGCTTTCTTT; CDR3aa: CASSLERGFTEAFF
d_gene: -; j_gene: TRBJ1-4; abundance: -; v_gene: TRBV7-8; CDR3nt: TGTGCCAGCACCTTAGACACCGAGGGCGAAAAACTGTTTTTT; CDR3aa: CASTLDTEGEKLFF
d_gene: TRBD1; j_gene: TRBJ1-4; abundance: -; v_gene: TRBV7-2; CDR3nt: TGTGCCAGCAGCTTATATCGGACAGGGTTTAACGAAAAACTGTTTTTT; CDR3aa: CASSLYRTGFNEKLFF
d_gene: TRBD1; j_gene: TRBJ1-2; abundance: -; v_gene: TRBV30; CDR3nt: TGTGCCTGGAGTGGGGGACAGGGGGTCTATGGCTACACCTTC; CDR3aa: CAWSGGQGVYGYTF
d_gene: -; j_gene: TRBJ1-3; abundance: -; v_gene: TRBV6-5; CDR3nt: TGTGCCAGCAGTTACAGGCCCAACAGCCCTGGAAACACCATATATTTT; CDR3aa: CASSYRPNSPGNTIYF
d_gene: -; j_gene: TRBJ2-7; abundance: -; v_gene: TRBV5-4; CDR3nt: TGTGCCAGCAGCTTCCCCGAAGGGGACATTACCTACGAGCAGTACTTC; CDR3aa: CASSFPEGDITYEQYF
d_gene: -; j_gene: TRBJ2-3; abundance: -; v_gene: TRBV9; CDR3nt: TGTGCCAGCAGCGTAGAGCAGGGTAGGACAGATACGCAGTATTTT; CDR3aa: CASSVEQGRTDTQYF
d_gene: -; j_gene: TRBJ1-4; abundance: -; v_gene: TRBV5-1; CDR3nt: TGCGCCAGCAGCTTGGGGCAGACTAATGAAAAACTGTTTTTT; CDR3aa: CASSLGQTNEKLFF
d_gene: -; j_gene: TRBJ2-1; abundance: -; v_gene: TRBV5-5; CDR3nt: TGTGCCAGCAGCTTGGTAGGGGAACCCCGGCATGAGCAGTTCTTC; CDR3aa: CASSLVGEPRHEQFF
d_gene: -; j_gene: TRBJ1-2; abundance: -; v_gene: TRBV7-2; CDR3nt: TGTGCCAGCAGCTTAGCGTGGGCAGGGCTTAACTATGGCTACACCTTC; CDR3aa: CASSLAWAGLNYGYTF
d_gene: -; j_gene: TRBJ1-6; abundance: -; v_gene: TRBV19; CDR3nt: TGTGCCAGCTCTAGCTCCTATAATTCACCCCTCCACTTT; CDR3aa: CASSSSYNSPLHF
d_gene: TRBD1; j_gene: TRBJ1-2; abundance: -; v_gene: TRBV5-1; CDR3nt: TGCGCCAGCAGCAAAGATGGGACAGGGGACTATGGCTACACCTTC; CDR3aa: CASSKDGTGDYGYTF
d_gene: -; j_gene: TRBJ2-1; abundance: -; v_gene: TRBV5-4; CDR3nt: TGTGCCAGCAGCTTGATCGGCAGGGAGCAGTTCTTC; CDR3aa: CASSLIGREQFF
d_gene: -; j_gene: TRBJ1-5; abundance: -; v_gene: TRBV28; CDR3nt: TGTGCCAGCCGTCCCCCTCAGGGGCGCGGCAATCAGCCCCAGCATTTT; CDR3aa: CASRPPQGRGNQPQHF
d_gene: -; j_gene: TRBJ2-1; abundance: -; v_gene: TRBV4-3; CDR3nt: TGCGCCAGCAGCCAACTATTTCGGCAGGGGACTAAGAATGAGCAGTTCTTC; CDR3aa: CASSQLFRQGTKNEQFF
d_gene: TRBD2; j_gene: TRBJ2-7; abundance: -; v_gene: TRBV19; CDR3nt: TGTGCCAGTAGTACGACTAGCGGGAGATCCTACGAGCAGTACTTC; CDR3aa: CASSTTSGRSYEQYF
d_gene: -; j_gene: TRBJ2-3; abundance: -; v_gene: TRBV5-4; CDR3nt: TGTGCCAGCAGCCAGCAGGACTCCACAGATACGCAGTATTTT; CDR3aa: CASSQQDSTDTQYF
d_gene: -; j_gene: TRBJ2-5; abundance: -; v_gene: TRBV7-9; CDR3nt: TGTGCCAGCAGCGCCCAAGTGGGCCAGGAGACCCAGTACTTC; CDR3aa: CASSAQVGQETQYF
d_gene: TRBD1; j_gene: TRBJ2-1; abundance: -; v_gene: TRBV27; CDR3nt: TGTGCCAGCAGTTTTGGACAGGGGGCAAATTGGCAGTTCTTC; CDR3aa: CASSFGQGANWQFF
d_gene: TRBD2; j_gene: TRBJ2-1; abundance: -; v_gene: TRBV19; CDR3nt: TGTGCCACCCGGAGGCTAGCGGGAGGATTAAATGAGCAGTTCTTC; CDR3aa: CATRRLAGGLNEQFF
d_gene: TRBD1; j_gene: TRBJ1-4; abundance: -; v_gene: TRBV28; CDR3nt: TGTGCCAGCAGTCCCCCCCGGACAGGGAGGTCAACTAATGAAAAACTGTTTTTT; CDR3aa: CASSPPRTGRSTNEKLFF
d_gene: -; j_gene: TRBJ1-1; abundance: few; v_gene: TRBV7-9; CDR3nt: TGTGCCAGCAGCTCTCTCCGGGGTTCAATGGGCACTGAAGCTTTCTTT; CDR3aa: CASSSLRGSMGTEAFF
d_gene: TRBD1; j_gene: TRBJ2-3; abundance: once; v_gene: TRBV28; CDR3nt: TGTGCCAGCAGTCAACAGCGACAGGGGGGGACAGATACGCAGTATTTT; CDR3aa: CASSQQRQGGTDTQYF
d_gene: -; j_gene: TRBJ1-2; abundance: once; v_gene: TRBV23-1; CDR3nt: TGCGCCAGCAGTCAATCGGTGAGACAGGTTAGACGGGACTATGGCTACACCTTC; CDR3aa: CASSQSVRQVRRDYGYTF
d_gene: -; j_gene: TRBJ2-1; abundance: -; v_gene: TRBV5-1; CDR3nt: TGCGCCAGCAGCTTGGAACGGGGGGCGCGGGAGCAGTTCTTC; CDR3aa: CASSLERGAREQFF
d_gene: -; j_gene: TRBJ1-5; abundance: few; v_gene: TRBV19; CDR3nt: TGTGCCAGTAGTACGAAGGACAGTTCAACAAATCAGCCCCAGCATTTT; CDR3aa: CASSTKDSSTNQPQHF
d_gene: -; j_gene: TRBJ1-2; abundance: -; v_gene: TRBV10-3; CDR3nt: TGTGCCATCAACAGAGAGGGAATTGGATATGGCTACACCTTC; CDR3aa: CAINREGIGYGYTF
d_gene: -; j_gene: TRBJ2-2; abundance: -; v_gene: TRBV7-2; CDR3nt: TGTGCCAGCAGCAGGGGGGGCGGGACTCACACCGGGGAGCTGTTTTTT; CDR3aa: CASSRGGGTHTGELFF
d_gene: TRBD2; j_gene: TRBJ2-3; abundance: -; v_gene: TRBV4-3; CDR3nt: TGCGCCAGCAGCGAACGCTTTGGGACTAGCGGGAGGACAGATACGCAGTATTTT; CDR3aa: CASSERFGTSGRTDTQYF